Listed here are 27 T cell receptor beta chains from one sample, sequenced in a study of T cells in Graves' hyperthyroidism and ophthalmopathy. From RNA transcripts, TCR beta CDR3 regions were amplified. HTBI primers were used for first-round RT-PCR of the TCR CDR3. TCRdb independently ran MiXCR on the multiplex PCR reads; one entry per CDR3 protein. This sample has approximately 490,000 distinct CDR3 sequences, with around a fifth found just once. The sample taken for sequencing was blood. These receptors were obtained from a woman aged 70-85 years with Graves' ophthalmopathy.

V usage is TRBV3-1 and J usage is TRBJ2-7; 8 positions agree with TRBD1. The CDR3 totals 14 residues. Germline V gives CDR1 LGHDT, CDR2 YNNKEL (reference sequence). V shed 5 bases and J 6 bases; nucleotides not matched to a gene: 9. The CDR3 loop is CASSLGQAAGEQYF. The CDR3 coding sequence is TGTGCCAGCAGCTTGGGACAGGCGGCGGGCGAGCAGTACTTC.

This clonotype appeared a few times. The chain has TRBV2 and TRBJ1-5; TRBD1 aligns across 8 bases. CDR1 is SNHLY, CDR2 FYNNEI, per germline. Losses at the gene ends were 2 bases for V and 4 bases for J; bases not matched to a gene: 7. The CDR3 has 16 amino acids. The CDR3 here is CASSEPQGAVNQPQHF. CDR3 DNA sequence: TGTGCCAGCAGTGAACCCCAGGGGGCCGTTAATCAGCCCCAGCATTTT.

V and J are TRBV12-3 or TRBV12-4 and TRBJ1-1; 7 bases are shared with TRBD1. The V gene end was trimmed by 6 bases and the J gene end by 1 base; junction bases not matched to a gene: 5. The CDR3 has 14 amino acids. CDR3 DNA: TGTGCCAGCAGGCAGACAGGGCGGAACACTGAAGCTTTCTTT. It translates to CASRQTGRNTEAFF.

This chain connects TRBV4-2 to TRBJ2-3, with TRBD1 matching 9 bases. The ends lost 2 bases at V and 0 bases at J; junction bases unmatched: 9. The germline CDR1 and CDR2 sequences are LGHNA and YNFKEQ. CDR3 size: 18 residues. The CDR3: CASSQLIPGQGSTDTQYF. As DNA, the CDR3 is TGTGCCAGCAGCCAACTGATTCCGGGACAGGGTAGCACAGATACGCAGTATTTT.

This clonotype has ten or more counts. The chain is built from TRBV12-3 or TRBV12-4 and TRBJ1-1, with TRBD1 matching 8 bases. V lost 5 bases, J lost 0 bases, and 5 bases stayed unmatched. This CDR3 is 15 amino acids long. The CDR3: CASSPGQGMNTEAFF. The CDR3 nucleotides read TGTGCCAGCAGTCCTGGACAGGGAATGAACACTGAAGCTTTCTTT.

With regard to this clonotype: The junction shows a germline mismatch at one end, possibly a read error. V and J are TRBV6-2 or TRBV6-3 and TRBJ1-2; D is possibly TRBD1 (5 bases). The CDR3 consists of 15 residues. Germline-derived CDR1 and CDR2 are MNHEY and SVGEGT. The CDR3 protein is CASSYSVTANYGYTF. CDR3 bases: TGTGCCAGCAGTTACTCGGTGACAGCTAACTATGGCTACACTTTC.

At least ten counts were recorded for this clonotype. The chain joins TRBV6-5 to TRBJ2-7, with 9 bases fitting TRBD1. The CDR3 covers 14 residues. V lost 5 bases to trimming and J lost 4 bases; unmatched junction nucleotides: 6. Germline V gives CDR1 MNHEY, CDR2 SVGAGI. Here the CDR3 DNA reads TGTGCCAGCAGTCAGGGACAGGGAGTTTACGAGCAGTACTTC. This codes for CASSQGQGVYEQYF.

This chain uses TRBV28 with TRBJ2-7; TRBD2 agrees at 11 bases. Germline loops: CDR1 MDHEN, CDR2 SYDVKM. CDR3 length equals 13 residues. Unmatched junction bases numbered 11, after V lost 10 bases and J lost 9 bases. The CDR3 loop is CATIGTSGLGQYF. CDR3 nucleotides: TGTGCCACCATTGGGACTAGCGGTCTTGGGCAGTACTTC. Full variable domain (remainder filled in from reference TRBV28 and TRBJ2-7): DVKVTQSSRYLVKRTGEKVFLECVQDMDHENMFWYRQDPGLGLRLIYFSYDVKMKEKGDIPEGYSVSREKKERFSLILESASTNQTSMYLCATIGTSGLGQYFGPGTRLTVT.

This clonotype was detected only a few times. The CDR3 DNA sequence: TGCGCCAGCAGCTTCCAGGGGATTAACTATGGCTACACCTTC. This sequence encodes CASSFQGINYGYTF. The genes are TRBV5-1 and TRBJ1-2; D perhaps matches TRBD1 (6 bases). The CDR3 runs to 14 residues. V dropped 2 bases and J dropped 1 base, with 9 bases sitting between them. The V gene's germline CDR1 is SGHRS and CDR2 YFSETQ.

The table lists this clonotype with a few counts. J is TRBJ2-5 and V is TRBV5-5; possible D gene TRBD2, 5 bases. With 3 bases removed from V and 5 bases from J, the gap between germline ends came to 17 bases. Looked up from germline, CDR1 is SGHKS and CDR2 is YYEKEE (reference sequence). The CDR3 runs to 15 residues. The CDR3: CASSSPEEGRETQYF. CDR3 in DNA: TGTGCCAGCAGCTCCCCTGAAGAGGGCCGGGAGACCCAGTACTTC.

The chain recombines TRBV9 with TRBJ1-3; 8 bases fit TRBD1. The J segment lost 5 bases and the V segment lost 2 bases, leaving 3 bases of the junction unmatched. The germline CDR1 and CDR2 sequences are SGDLS and YYNGEE. This CDR3 has 14 amino acids. The CDR3 here is CASSVGRGRNTIYF. CDR3 DNA: TGTGCCAGCAGCGTGGGCAGGGGGCGAAACACCATATATTTT.

In this sample, this clonotype turned up a few times. V gene TRBV27 combines with J gene TRBJ2-1, with 11 bases fitting TRBD1. V trimming: 7 bases; J trimming: 9 bases; junction bases outside the gene matches: 8. The CDR3 has 14 residues. Germline V gene sequence: CDR1 MNHEY, CDR2 SMNVEV (reference sequence). Here the CDR3 reads CASTKPGQGGEQFF. For the CDR3, the DNA is TGTGCCAGCACTAAGCCGGGACAGGGGGGTGAGCAGTTCTTC.

This clonotype occurred a few times. This chain uses TRBV6-5 with TRBJ2-7; no reliable D call. Germline CDR1 and CDR2: MNHEY and SVGAGI. V was pared by 2 bases and J by 6 bases, with 11 bases between. The CDR3 loop spans 13 amino acids. The CDR3 DNA is TGTGCCAGCAGTTACACGGACCCGGGCGAGCAGTACTTC. As protein: CASSYTDPGEQYF.

This clonotype showed up just a few times. Here the CDR3 DNA reads TGTGCCAGCAGCTTTATAGGCACAGATACGCAGTATTTT. It encodes CASSFIGTDTQYF. V is TRBV5-4 and J is TRBJ2-3; D remains unclear. The CDR3 is 13 residues long. Germline V gives CDR1 SGHNT, CDR2 YYREEE (reference sequence). V was pared by 2 bases and J by 1 base, with 5 bases between.

The chain is built from TRBV15 and TRBJ2-7, with 12 bases that match TRBD2. Germline lookup yields CDR1 LNHNV and CDR2 YYDKDF (reference sequence). Unmatched junction bases numbered 5, after V lost 4 bases and J lost 1 base. This CDR3 is built from 16 residues. DNA of the CDR3: TGTGCCACCAGCAATGGACTAGCGGGGATTTCCTACGAGCAGTACTTC. It translates to CATSNGLAGISYEQYF. Together with reference TRBV15 and TRBJ2-7, the CDR3 gives the full variable domain: DAMVIQNPRYQVTQFGKPVTLSCSQTLNHNVMYWYQQKSSQAPKLLFHYYDKDFNNEADTPDNFQSRRPNTSFCFLDIRSPGLGDTAMYLCATSNGLAGISYEQYFGPGTRLTVT.

This clonotype was detected a few times. The chain employs TRBV2 and TRBJ2-7, with D unresolved. This CDR3 comprises 13 residues. The V end was cut by 6 bases, the J end by 5 bases, with 14 bases between. CDR1 and CDR2 from the germline V gene are SNHLY and FYNNEI. CDR3 bases: TGTGCCAGCAGCGATTTTGGGGTCCACGAGCAGTACTTC. Translating it yields CASSDFGVHEQYF.

This rearrangement joins TRBV24-1 to TRBJ2-3; D is unclear. The CDR3 sequence is 16 residues long. Per germline, CDR1 KGHDR and CDR2 SFDVKD. Trimming pared 4 bases from V and 3 bases from J, leaving 16 bases between. CDR3 in amino acids: CATSDDQRGVTDTQYF. The CDR3 coding sequence is TGTGCCACCAGTGACGACCAACGTGGAGTTACAGATACGCAGTATTTT.

This clonotype was detected once. One end of the junction fails to match germline, which may point to a read error. V and J are TRBV7-9 and TRBJ1-4; maybe TRBD1 (5 bases). CDR3 length equals 13 residues. Germline lookup yields CDR1 SEHNR and CDR2 FQNEAQ (reference sequence). The CDR3 sequence: CASSLWDGEKLFF. For the CDR3, the DNA is TGCGCCAGCAGCTTGTGGGACGGGGAAAAACTGTTTTTT. The variable domain in full, with the rest retrieved from reference TRBV7-9 and TRBJ1-4, is DTGVSQNPRHKITKRGQNVTFRCDPISEHNRLYWYRQTLGQGPEFLTYFQNEAQLEKSRLLSDRFSAERPKGSFSTLEIQRTEQGDSAMYLCASSLWDGEKLFFGSGTQLSVL.

The chain employs TRBV12-3 or TRBV12-4 and TRBJ2-7, with TRBD2 matching over 8 bases. Losses at the gene ends were 4 bases for V and 3 bases for J; bases not matched to a gene: 2. This CDR3 has 13 amino acids. CDR3 in DNA: TGTGCCAGCAGTTATACTAGCGGCTACGAGCAGTACTTC. Amino acids: CASSYTSGYEQYF.

This clonotype has a count of ten or more. The chain uses TRBV28 and TRBJ1-1; D possibly corresponds to TRBD1 (6 bases). CDR3 length equals 14 residues. The germline CDR1 and CDR2 sequences are MDHEN and SYDVKM. The ends were cut back, 3 bases at V and 3 bases at J, with 11 bases in the middle. CDR3 region: CASSFLGHDTEAFF. CDR3 coding DNA: TGTGCCAGCAGTTTTCTGGGACATGACACTGAAGCTTTCTTT.

The chain uses TRBV30 and TRBJ2-3, with a tentative D call TRBD2 (5 bases). This CDR3 contains 12 residues. Trimming pared 8 bases from V and 4 bases from J, leaving 13 bases between. CDR1 and CDR2 from the germline V gene are GTSNPN and SVGIG (reference sequence). CDR3 nucleotide sequence: TGTGCCGAAGGAACGGGGTCAGATACGCAGTATTTT. This sequence encodes CAEGTGSDTQYF.

V is TRBV25-1 and J is TRBJ2-7; D could derive from TRBD1 or TRBD2 (7 bases each). The CDR3 is 13 amino acids. The ends were cut back, 8 bases at V and 3 bases at J, with 14 bases in the middle. CDR1 is MGHDK, CDR2 SYGVNS, per germline. The CDR3 spells CASGRDRGYEQYF. The CDR3 DNA is TGTGCCAGCGGGAGGGACAGAGGCTACGAGCAGTACTTC.

The chain joins TRBV7-3 to TRBJ2-6; the D is unclear. The germline V gene encodes CDR1 SGHTA and CDR2 FQGTGA. Trimming shortened V by 1 base and J by 2 bases, and 9 bases separated the two germline ends. This CDR3 has 16 residues. CDR3 nucleotide sequence: TGTGCCAGCAGCTTAAGTACAGACCCTGGGGCCAACGTCCTGACTTTC. Translating gives CASSLSTDPGANVLTF.

This clonotype was picked up a small number of times. This chain connects TRBV10-1 to TRBJ1-1; no definite D call. Trimming took 3 bases from V and 10 from J, leaving 12 bases between them. Germline CDR1 is WNHNN and CDR2 is SYGVQD (reference sequence). There are 12 residues in the CDR3. The CDR3 nucleotides read TGCGCCAGCAGTGATTCAACGGTTGGAGCTTTCTTT. Translation gives CASSDSTVGAFF.

This clonotype has ten or more counts. At one boundary the junction diverges from the germline segment, which might be a read error. The chain links TRBV27 to TRBJ2-7; no reliable D call. The CDR3 loop spans 14 amino acids. The germline V gene encodes CDR1 MNHEY and CDR2 SMNVEV (reference sequence). In DNA form, the CDR3 reads TGTGCCAGCAGCTTATCGTATAGGGACTACGAGCAGTACTTC. Residues: CASSLSYRDYEQYF.

V and J are TRBV6-1 and TRBJ1-2, with D possibly matching TRBD1 (5 bases). CDR3 length: 17 residues. Germline V gives CDR1 MNHNS, CDR2 SASEGT. Trimming shortened V by 2 bases and J by 0 bases, and 16 bases separated the two germline ends. The CDR3 nucleotides read TGTGCCAGCAGTGAATCTCGGGGGTTCGTAGCTAACTATGGCTACACCTTC. This codes for CASSESRGFVANYGYTF.

This clonotype was seen repeatedly, ten times or more. The CDR3 DNA reads TGTGCCAGCAGTGACCGGACAGGCAACTATGGCTACACCTTC. Amino acid sequence: CASSDRTGNYGYTF. This chain uses TRBV6-1 with TRBJ1-2; TRBD1 matches 7 bases. Germline V gene sequence: CDR1 MNHNS, CDR2 SASEGT. With V trimmed by 3 bases and J by 2 bases, 3 bases remained unmatched. The CDR3 consists of 14 residues.